The 2 T cell receptor beta chains reported below all come from one sample, sequenced in a study of cytomegalovirus exposure and HLA in healthy donors. In the PCR, 60 Vbeta and 13 Jbeta primers were used. Clones were read by immunoSEQ multiplex PCR, and TCRdb kept only the in-frame ones, dropping some. The table records approximately 130,000 clones, approximately 83% of them present only once. Sequenced: PBMCs. These receptors came from a girl aged 2-10 years in good health and CMV-seronegative.

The rearrangement joins TRBV5-4 to TRBJ2-5, with TRBD2 matching over 7 bases. The junction had 9 bases not matched to a gene; V was cut back by 2 bases and J by 2 bases. This CDR3 comprises 16 residues. The germline gives CDR1 SGHNT, CDR2 YYREEE (reference sequence). The CDR3 sequence is CASSLPSGVSQETQYF. The DNA for the CDR3 is TGTGCCAGCAGCTTACCTAGCGGAGTATCTCAAGAGACCCAGTACTTC. Using reference TRBV5-4 and TRBJ2-5 for the parts outside the CDR3, the full variable domain is ETGVTQSPTHLIKTRGQQVTLRCSSQSGHNTVSWYQQALGQGPQFIFQYYREEENGRGNFPPRFSGLQFPNYSSELNVNALELDDSALYLCASSLPSGVSQETQYFGPGTRLLVL.

The gene calls are TRBV14 and TRBJ2-7, with D uncertain. V lost 1 base, J lost 4 bases, and 11 bases lay in between. CDR3 length equals 14 residues. Germline CDR1 is SGHDN and CDR2 is FVKESK. The CDR3 reads CASSQVYSGYEQYF. DNA for the CDR3: TGTGCCAGCAGCCAAGTCTACAGTGGTTACGAGCAGTACTTC.